Listed here are 17 T cell receptor beta chains from one sample, sequenced in a study of early T cells in non-severe SARS-CoV-2 infection. Each CDR3 protein is one row after TCRdb ran MiXCR on the 5' RACE reads. The data show approximately 100,000 distinct CDR3 sequences, around 16% seen once. Input material: whole blood. These receptors were collected from an adult who was a healthcare worker with PCR-confirmed SARS-CoV-2 infection or an uninfected control (not recorded which).

This chain connects TRBV15 to TRBJ1-2; the D gene is possibly TRBD1 (5 bases). The CDR3 runs 14 residues. Germline V lookup: CDR1 LNHNV, CDR2 YYDKDF (reference sequence). Trimming left V 3 bases short and J 5 bases short, with 13 bases between. The CDR3 DNA is TGTGCCACCAGCAGGGCAGAGGGGTGGTATGGCTACACCTTC. It specifies CATSRAEGWYGYTF.

The chain joins TRBV12-3 or TRBV12-4 to TRBJ1-5; D is uncertain. The V end was cut by 0 bases, the J end by 5 bases, with 8 bases between. The CDR3 sequence is 14 residues long. CDR3 DNA sequence: TGTGCCAGCAGTTTAGCCTCCCCCTATCAGCCCCAGCATTTT. Residues: CASSLASPYQPQHF.

Written as DNA, the CDR3 is TGCAGCGTTGTGGACGGCTATGGCTACACCTTC. Translation: CSVVDGYGYTF. The chain recombines TRBV29-1 with TRBJ1-2; no definite D call. Trimming pared 4 bases from V and 4 bases from J, leaving 7 bases between. There are 11 residues in the CDR3. Per the germline V gene, CDR1 is SQVTM and CDR2 is ANQGSEA.

There are a few counts of this clonotype. The chain links TRBV20-1 to TRBJ1-5, with 9 bases fitting TRBD1. Per the germline V gene, CDR1 is DFQATT and CDR2 is SNEGSKA (reference sequence). V lost 1 base to trimming and J lost 6 bases; unmatched junction nucleotides: 7. This CDR3 comprises 15 residues. The CDR3, as DNA: TGCAGTGCTAGAGCTCTCGGGACAGGGCCTCAGCCCCAGCATTTT. Translating gives CSARALGTGPQPQHF.

In its sample, this clonotype was seen many times. The CDR3 loop reads CASRQANYGYTF. CDR3 sequence (DNA): TGTGCCAGTAGACAGGCTAACTATGGCTACACCTTC. The chain couples TRBV19 to TRBJ1-2; tentative D call: TRBD1 (5 bases). Trimming removed 6 bases from V and 0 bases from J, with 5 bases in between. This CDR3 region has 12 residues. Germline CDR1 is LNHDA and CDR2 is SQIVND (reference sequence). The variable domain in full, with the rest retrieved from reference TRBV19 and TRBJ1-2, is DGGITQSPKYLFRKEGQNVTLSCEQNLNHDAMYWYRQDPGQGLRLIYYSQIVNDFQKGDIAEGYSVSREKKESFPLTVTSAQKNPTAFYLCASRQANYGYTFGSGTRLTVV.

The genes are TRBV10-3 and TRBJ2-1; 11 nucleotides line up with TRBD2. In germline, CDR1 is ENHRY, CDR2 SYGVKD. The CDR3 sequence is 14 residues long. V gave up 5 bases and J gave up 5 bases; unmatched junction bases: 2. The chain's CDR3 is CAISKTSGDNEQFF. Written as DNA, the CDR3 is TGTGCCATCAGTAAGACTAGCGGGGACAATGAGCAGTTCTTC.

This clonotype was detected only a few times. The rearrangement joins TRBV27 to TRBJ2-7, with a tentative D call TRBD2 (5 bases). The CDR3 covers 15 residues. Germline V gives CDR1 MNHEY, CDR2 SMNVEV (reference sequence). V lost 4 bases and J lost 3, with 16 bases in between. This CDR3 is CASSSLPGFHYEQYF. CDR3 nucleotide sequence: TGTGCCAGCAGTTCCCTTCCGGGATTTCACTACGAGCAGTACTTC.

This clonotype showed up just a few times. This chain joins TRBV7-2 and TRBJ2-5; perhaps D is TRBD1 or TRBD2 (5 bases each). V was clipped by 4 bases and J by 5 bases, with 14 bases between them. This CDR3 is built from 14 residues. CDR1 is SGHTA and CDR2 is FQGNSA in the germline V gene. CDR3 region: CASSYGAGWETQYF. For the CDR3, the DNA is TGTGCCAGCAGCTACGGGGCAGGCTGGGAGACCCAGTACTTC.

This clonotype has more than one count but fewer than ten. The rearrangement joins TRBV28 to TRBJ2-2; no reliable D call. Trimming took off 3 bases at V and 0 bases at J, with 14 bases between the two ends. The CDR3 is 17 residues long. CDR1 is MDHEN and CDR2 is SYDVKM in the germline V gene. CDR3 residues: CASSFLSATANTGELFF. The CDR3 DNA reads TGTGCCAGCAGTTTCTTATCAGCTACTGCGAACACCGGGGAGCTGTTTTTT.

This chain connects TRBV6-2 or TRBV6-3 to TRBJ2-1; 7 bases are a match to TRBD1. This CDR3 region has 16 residues. In germline, CDR1 is MNHEY, CDR2 SVGEGT. The trim removed 4 bases at V and 4 bases at J, leaving 10 bases unmatched. The CDR3 protein is CASSSTRGRGYNEQFF. CDR3 nucleotide sequence: TGTGCCAGCAGTTCTACGAGGGGGCGCGGGTACAATGAGCAGTTCTTC.

In its sample, this clonotype was seen a few times. The rearrangement links TRBV13 to TRBJ2-1; 7 nucleotides line up with TRBD1. The J segment lost 1 base and the V segment lost 6 bases, leaving 12 bases of the junction unmatched. The CDR3 length is 17 residues. Germline CDR1 is PRHDT and CDR2 is FYEKMQ (reference sequence). The CDR3 DNA follows: TGTGCCAGCAGTGCTGACAGGGCCCCGGCGTCCTACAATGAGCAGTTCTTC. Amino acids: CASSADRAPASYNEQFF.

This clonotype was counted between two and nine times. The V gene is TRBV15, the J gene TRBJ2-1; TRBD1 might be the D (5 bases). Germline loops: CDR1 LNHNV, CDR2 YYDKDF (reference sequence). Trimming cost V 5 bases and J 6 bases, with 17 bases left between them. This CDR3 has 15 amino acids. In DNA, the CDR3 is TGTGCCACCAGCCTAGGAAGGGGCTTTACCAATGAGCAGTTCTTC. Translating it yields CATSLGRGFTNEQFF.

This clonotype was found many times. V is TRBV9 and J is TRBJ1-4; D gene unclear. Germline values: CDR1 SGDLS, CDR2 YYNGEE. This CDR3 has 14 residues. V lost 0 bases to trimming and J lost 5 bases, with 8 bases between them. DNA of the CDR3: TGTGCCAGCAGCGTAGGGGTAGGGAATGAAAAACTGTTTTTT. This codes for CASSVGVGNEKLFF.

This clonotype was counted a few times. This chain joins TRBV6-6 and TRBJ2-3, with D possibly matching TRBD1 (5 bases). CDR3 size: 14 residues. Germline V gene sequence: CDR1 MNHNY, CDR2 SVGAGI (reference sequence). The V end was cut by 4 bases, the J end by 4 bases, with 12 bases between. CDR3 nucleotide sequence: TGTGCCAGCAGTTCCCCTCTGGGGCCAGATACGCAGTATTTT. Its protein is CASSSPLGPDTQYF.

This clonotype was counted only a few times. V gene TRBV12-3 or TRBV12-4 combines with J gene TRBJ1-6; 8 bases match TRBD1. Unmatched junction bases numbered 8, after V lost 6 bases and J lost 10 bases. This CDR3 is built from 14 residues. CDR3 nucleotides: TGTGCCAGCAGCCGAACAGGGGGAGGGTCACCCCTCCACTTT. Translating it yields CASSRTGGGSPLHF.

With regard to this clonotype: A much larger clone sits a single nucleotide away, making a read error possible. This rearrangement joins TRBV7-2 to TRBJ2-3; D is unclear. CDR1 and CDR2 from the germline V gene are SGHTA and FQGNSA. The CDR3 is 19 amino acids. V was clipped by 6 bases and J by 1 base, with 26 bases between them. The CDR3 bases are TGTGCCAGCAGATTTTTCGACCCTCGACGGAAGGCCCGCACAGATACGCAGTATTTT. This codes for CASRFFDPRRKARTDTQYF.

The chain couples TRBV29-1 to TRBJ2-1; tentative D call: TRBD2 (6 bases). CDR3 size: 14 residues. Per the germline V gene, CDR1 is SQVTM and CDR2 is ANQGSEA. Trimming took 6 bases from V and 0 from J, leaving 12 bases between them. The CDR3 sequence: CSVPTGSSYNEQFF. DNA for the CDR3: TGCAGCGTACCTACCGGGAGCTCCTACAATGAGCAGTTCTTC.